This T cell receptor beta chain was observed in a study of T-cell memory formation after mild COVID-19. Broader study findings: Memory from before infection featured some responding clones, which suggests cross-reactive memory joined. The CD4+ clones that contracted clustered mainly within CM and EM, and the CD8+ clones concentrated in EMRA.

Regarding this clonotype: Its target is unknown.

MiXCR, applied by TCRdb to the 5' RACE reads, yields one record per CDR3 protein. The table shows about 360,000 distinct CDR3 sequences, with around an eighth occurring only once. The V gene's germline CDR1 is SQVTM and CDR2 ANQGSEA. The CDR3 consists of 11 residues. Trimming at V came to 6 bases and at J to 8 bases, leaving 6 bases not matched to a gene. The rearrangement links TRBV29-1 to TRBJ1-2, with TRBD1 matching over 7 bases. The sequenced sample was PBMCs or a T cell subset sorted from them (not recorded which). The receptor's source is a man aged 18 to 30 who had mild COVID-19 (a few samples of this study predate the infection). Cell type and time point are not known. Here the CDR3 reads CSVAHRGGYTF. CDR3 coding DNA: TGCAGCGTGGCTCACAGGGGCGGCTACACCTTC.